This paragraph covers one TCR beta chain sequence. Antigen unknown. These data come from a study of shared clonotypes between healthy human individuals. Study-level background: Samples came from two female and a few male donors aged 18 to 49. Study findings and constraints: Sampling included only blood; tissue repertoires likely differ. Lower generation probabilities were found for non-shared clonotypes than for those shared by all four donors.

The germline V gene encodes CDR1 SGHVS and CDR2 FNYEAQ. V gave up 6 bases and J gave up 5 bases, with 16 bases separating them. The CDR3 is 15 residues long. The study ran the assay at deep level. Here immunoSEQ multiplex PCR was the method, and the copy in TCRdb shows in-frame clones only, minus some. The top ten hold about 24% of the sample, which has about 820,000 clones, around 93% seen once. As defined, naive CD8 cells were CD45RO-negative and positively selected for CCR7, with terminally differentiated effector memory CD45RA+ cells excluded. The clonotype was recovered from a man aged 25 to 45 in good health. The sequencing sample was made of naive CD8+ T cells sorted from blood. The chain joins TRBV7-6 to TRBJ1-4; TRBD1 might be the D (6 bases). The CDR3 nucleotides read TGTGCCAGCAGTCCCTTTACAGGGTCAAATGAAAAACTGTTTTTT. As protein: CASSPFTGSNEKLFF.